One and the same sample provided the 16 T cell receptor beta chains below, sequenced in a study of cytomegalovirus exposure and HLA in healthy donors. Vbeta (60) and Jbeta (13) primers were used in the PCR. TCRdb's table, derived via immunoSEQ multiplex PCR, lists solely in-frame clones and lacks some. The sample yields some 150,000 clones, around 84% seen once. The sample taken for sequencing was PBMCs. Receptor source: a man aged 40-49 years in good health and CMV-seropositive.

This chain connects TRBV28 to TRBJ1-2; D is unresolved. The CDR3 totals 12 residues. Trimming stripped 2 bases from V and 8 bases from J, with 9 bases between. Germline V gene lookup returns CDR1 MDHEN and CDR2 SYDVKM. The CDR3 reads CASSLPYLGYTF. CDR3 bases: TGTGCCAGCAGTTTACCCTATTTGGGCTACACCTTC.

The chain recombines TRBV19 with TRBJ1-5, with no clear D. Deletions cut 2 bases from V and 1 base from J, with 9 bases between. Germline V CDR1 and CDR2: LNHDA, SQIVND (reference sequence). The CDR3 runs 15 residues. In nucleotides, the CDR3 is TGTGCCAGTAGTATAATTGGGGAGAGCAATCAGCCCCAGCATTTT. This translates into CASSIIGESNQPQHF.

The chain uses TRBV19 and TRBJ1-2, with 10 positions matching TRBD1. The CDR3 contains 16 residues. Germline lookup yields CDR1 LNHDA and CDR2 SQIVND (reference sequence). The junction had 12 bases not matched to a gene; V was cut back by 5 bases and J by 6 bases. The CDR3 coding sequence is TGTGCCAGTAGTGGCAGCCTGGGACAGGGGACGGATGGCTACACCTTC. Amino acid sequence: CASSGSLGQGTDGYTF.

The genes are TRBV18 and TRBJ2-4; tentative D call: TRBD1 (5 bases). Germline V gene data show CDR1 as KGHSH and CDR2 as LQKENI. The ends were cut back, 3 bases at V and 1 base at J, with 10 bases in the middle. The CDR3 runs 15 residues. CDR3 bases: TGTGCCAGCTCACCTAATCAGGGCGCCAAAAACATTCAGTACTTC. The encoded protein is CASSPNQGAKNIQYF.

The chain recombines TRBV10-1 with TRBJ1-5; D call uncertain. The germline V and J ends were trimmed by 3 bases and 7 bases, with 10 bases remaining between them. This CDR3 has 13 amino acids. CDR1 is WNHNN and CDR2 is SYGVQD in the germline V gene (reference sequence). The CDR3 protein is CASSDPPRQPQHF. CDR3 DNA sequence: TGCGCCAGCAGTGATCCCCCCCGGCAGCCCCAGCATTTT.

The chain employs TRBV14 and TRBJ2-7, with TRBD2 matching over 7 bases. V dropped 1 base and J dropped 6; count of bases not matched to a gene: 9. The CDR3 extends over 15 amino acids. Germline V gene data show CDR1 as SGHDN and CDR2 as FVKESK. This CDR3 is CASSQVPGGVGEQYF. The CDR3 DNA follows: TGTGCCAGCAGCCAAGTTCCGGGGGGAGTAGGCGAGCAGTACTTC.

This chain uses TRBV28 with TRBJ2-3, with TRBD2 as a possible D gene (5 bases). Germline CDR1 is MDHEN and CDR2 is SYDVKM. This CDR3 has 15 residues. Trimming removed 6 bases at V and 2 bases at J, with 15 bases between. CDR3 residues: CASSSREAYTDTQYF. The CDR3 nucleotides are TGTGCCAGCAGCTCCCGGGAAGCGTACACAGATACGCAGTATTTT.

The rearrangement joins TRBV4-2 to TRBJ2-6, with D perhaps TRBD2 (5 bases). This CDR3 is 18 amino acids long. The V and J ends lost 0 bases and 0 bases respectively, with 12 bases between them. Germline CDR1 LGHNA, CDR2 YNFKEQ. As DNA, the CDR3 is TGTGCCAGCAGCCAAGATCCATTTACTAGCTCTGGGGCCAACGTCCTGACTTTC. The encoded protein is CASSQDPFTSSGANVLTF.

The rearrangement uses TRBV11-2 and TRBJ2-5; tentative D call: TRBD2 (6 bases). The CDR3 runs 15 residues. Per germline, CDR1 SGHAT and CDR2 FQNNGV. V lost 2 bases to trimming and J lost 5 bases, with 15 bases between them. The CDR3: CASSLYSGAAETQYF. DNA of the CDR3: TGTGCCAGCAGCTTATATAGCGGAGCGGCGGAGACCCAGTACTTC.

The sample holds one count of this clone. The V gene is TRBV27, the J gene TRBJ2-1; 10 positions agree with TRBD2. The germline CDR1 and CDR2 sequences are MNHEY and SMNVEV (reference sequence). Trimming took 6 bases from V and 8 from J; bases not matched to a gene: 10. The CDR3 sequence is 15 residues long. The CDR3 protein is CASRATGLAIDEQFF. The CDR3 DNA is TGTGCCAGCAGGGCCACGGGACTAGCGATCGATGAGCAGTTCTTC.

CDR3 DNA sequence: TGTGCCAGCAGCACTTGGACAGGGCGGTGCTCTGGGGCCAACGTCCTGACTTTC. Its protein product is CASSTWTGRCSGANVLTF. The rearrangement uses TRBV21-1 and TRBJ2-6; no DNA check was done on the table's D call, TRBD1. TRBV21-1 is a documented pseudogene. The CDR3 runs to 18 residues.

This chain uses TRBV28 with TRBJ2-2, with 9 bases identical to TRBD1. In germline, CDR1 is MDHEN, CDR2 SYDVKM. V lost 6 bases to trimming and J lost 7 bases; unmatched junction nucleotides: 9. This CDR3 is 15 amino acids long. Here the CDR3 DNA reads TGTGCCAGCAGAACAGGGGGCGCAACTTTCGGGGAGCTGTTTTTT. It encodes CASRTGGATFGELFF.

The chain uses TRBV5-6 and TRBJ1-1, with D possibly matching TRBD1 (5 bases). Trimming took 2 bases from V and 1 from J, leaving 21 bases between them. The germline gives CDR1 SGHDT, CDR2 YYEEEE. This CDR3 has 18 amino acids. CDR3 region: CASSFGGRVFGRNTEAFF. The CDR3 DNA sequence: TGTGCCAGCAGCTTTGGCGGCAGGGTGTTTGGGCGGAACACTGAAGCTTTCTTT.

Of note for this clone: One junction end does not reproduce the germline sequence, and a read error may be involved. V usage is TRBV7-9 and J usage is TRBJ2-5; no reliable D call. The CDR3 totals 15 residues. From germline, CDR1 is SEHNR and CDR2 FQNEAQ (reference sequence). CDR3 region: CSSSLGRQSEETQYF. The CDR3 DNA follows: TGTTCCAGCAGCTTAGGCCGGCAGAGCGAAGAGACCCAGTACTTC.

The J gene is TRBJ2-1, the V gene TRBV11-3, with a tentative D call TRBD2 (5 bases). Germline V gives CDR1 SGHNT, CDR2 YENEEA. This CDR3 is 17 amino acids long. V shed 1 base and J shed 0 bases, with 13 bases lying between them. DNA for the CDR3: TGTGCCAGCAGCTTAGGACGGGGTTTGGGCTCCTACAATGAGCAGTTCTTC. Encoded protein: CASSLGRGLGSYNEQFF.

The chain has TRBV14 and TRBJ1-2, with 11 bases matching TRBD1. Per the germline V gene, CDR1 is SGHDN and CDR2 is FVKESK. The CDR3 extends over 17 amino acids. V shed 0 bases and J 9 bases; nucleotides not matched to a gene: 12. The CDR3 here is CASSQDRRTGGEGSYTF. CDR3 in DNA: TGTGCCAGCAGCCAAGATCGGCGGACAGGGGGCGAAGGAAGCTACACCTTC.